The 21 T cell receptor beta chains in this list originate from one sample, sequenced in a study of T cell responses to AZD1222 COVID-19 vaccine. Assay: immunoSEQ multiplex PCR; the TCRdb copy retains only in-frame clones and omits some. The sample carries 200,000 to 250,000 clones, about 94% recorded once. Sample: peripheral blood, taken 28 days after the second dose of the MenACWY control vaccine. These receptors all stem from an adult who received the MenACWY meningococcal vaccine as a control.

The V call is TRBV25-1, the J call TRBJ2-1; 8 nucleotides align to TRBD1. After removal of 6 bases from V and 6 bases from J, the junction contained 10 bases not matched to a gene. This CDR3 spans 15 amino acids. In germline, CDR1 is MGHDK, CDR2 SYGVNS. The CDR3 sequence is CASSLPGQAGNEQFF. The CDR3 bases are TGTGCCAGCAGCCTACCGGGACAGGCAGGCAATGAGCAGTTCTTC.

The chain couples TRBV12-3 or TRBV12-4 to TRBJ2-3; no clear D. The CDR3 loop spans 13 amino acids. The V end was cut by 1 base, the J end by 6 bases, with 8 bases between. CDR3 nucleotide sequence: TGTGCCAGCAGTTTAGTTTTGTCCGATACGCAGTATTTT. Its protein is CASSLVLSDTQYF.

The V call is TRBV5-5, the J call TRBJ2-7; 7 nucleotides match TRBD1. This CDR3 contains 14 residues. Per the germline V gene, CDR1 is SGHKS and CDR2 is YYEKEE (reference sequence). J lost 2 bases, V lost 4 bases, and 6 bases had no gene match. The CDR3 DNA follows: TGTGCCAGCAGCCCCCGACAGGGCCCCTACGAGCAGTACTTC. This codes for CASSPRQGPYEQYF.

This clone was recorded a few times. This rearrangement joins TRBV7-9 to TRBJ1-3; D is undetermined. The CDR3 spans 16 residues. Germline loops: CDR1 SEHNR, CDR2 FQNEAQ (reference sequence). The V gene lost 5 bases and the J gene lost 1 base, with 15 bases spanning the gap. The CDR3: CASSPGDGGSGNTIYF. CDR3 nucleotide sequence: TGTGCCAGCAGCCCGGGAGACGGCGGGTCTGGAAACACCATATATTTT.

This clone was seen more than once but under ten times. CDR3 sequence reads: CASSWSTSGANTGELFF. Here the CDR3 DNA reads TGTGCCAGCAGCTGGTCCACTAGCGGCGCGAACACCGGGGAGCTGTTTTTT. This chain joins TRBV7-2 and TRBJ2-2; 8 bases fit TRBD2. After removal of 4 bases from V and 0 bases from J, the junction contained 7 bases not matched to a gene. This CDR3 has 17 amino acids. Germline loops: CDR1 SGHTA, CDR2 FQGNSA.

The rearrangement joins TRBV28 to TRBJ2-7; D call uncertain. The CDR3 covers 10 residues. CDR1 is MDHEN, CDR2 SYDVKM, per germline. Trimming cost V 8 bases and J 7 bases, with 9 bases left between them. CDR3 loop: CASAYREQYF. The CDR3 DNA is TGTGCCAGCGCCTACCGGGAGCAGTACTTC.

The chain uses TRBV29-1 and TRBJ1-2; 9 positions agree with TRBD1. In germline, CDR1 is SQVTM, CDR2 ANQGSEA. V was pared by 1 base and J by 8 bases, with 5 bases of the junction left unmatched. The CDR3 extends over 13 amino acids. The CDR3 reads CSVEGQGTGGYTF. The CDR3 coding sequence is TGCAGCGTTGAAGGACAGGGGACAGGGGGCTACACCTTC.

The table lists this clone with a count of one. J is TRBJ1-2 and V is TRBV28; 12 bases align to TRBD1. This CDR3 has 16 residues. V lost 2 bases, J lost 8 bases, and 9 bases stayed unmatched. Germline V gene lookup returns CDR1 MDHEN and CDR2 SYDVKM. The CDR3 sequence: CASSLPGTGGVSGYTF. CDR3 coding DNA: TGTGCCAGCAGTTTACCCGGGACAGGGGGCGTTTCGGGCTACACCTTC.

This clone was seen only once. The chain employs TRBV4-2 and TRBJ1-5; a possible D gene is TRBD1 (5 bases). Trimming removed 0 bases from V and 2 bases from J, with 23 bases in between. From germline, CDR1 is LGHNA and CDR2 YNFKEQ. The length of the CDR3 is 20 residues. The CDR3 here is CASSQDGGNIAGGGNQPQHF. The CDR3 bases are TGTGCCAGCAGCCAAGATGGCGGGAACATCGCTGGGGGTGGCAATCAGCCCCAGCATTTT.

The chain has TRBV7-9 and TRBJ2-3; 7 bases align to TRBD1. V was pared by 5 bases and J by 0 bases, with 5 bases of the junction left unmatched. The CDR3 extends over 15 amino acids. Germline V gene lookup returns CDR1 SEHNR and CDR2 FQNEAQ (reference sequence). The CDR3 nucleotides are TGTGCCAGCAGCCGACAGGGCGGAAGCACAGATACGCAGTATTTT. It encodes CASSRQGGSTDTQYF.

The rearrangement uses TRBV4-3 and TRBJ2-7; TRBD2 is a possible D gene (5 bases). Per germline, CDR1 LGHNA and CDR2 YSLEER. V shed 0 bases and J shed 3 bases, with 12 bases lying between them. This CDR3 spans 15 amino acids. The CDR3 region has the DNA TGCGCCAGCAGCCAAGACGAGGGATCTGTCTACGAGCAGTACTTC. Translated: CASSQDEGSVYEQYF.

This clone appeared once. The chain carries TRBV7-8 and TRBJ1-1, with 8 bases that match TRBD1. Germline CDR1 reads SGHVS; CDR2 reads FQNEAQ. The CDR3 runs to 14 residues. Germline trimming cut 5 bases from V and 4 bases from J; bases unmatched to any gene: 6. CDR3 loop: CASSVRQGFTEAFF. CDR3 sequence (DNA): TGTGCCAGCAGCGTGAGACAGGGGTTCACTGAAGCTTTCTTT.

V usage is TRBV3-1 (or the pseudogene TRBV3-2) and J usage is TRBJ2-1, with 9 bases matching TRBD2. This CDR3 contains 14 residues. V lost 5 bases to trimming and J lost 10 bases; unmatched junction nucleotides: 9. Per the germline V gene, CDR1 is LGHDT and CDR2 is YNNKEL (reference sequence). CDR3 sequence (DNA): TGTGCCAGCAGCGAAAGCCTTCTAGCGGGGGAGCAGTTCTTC. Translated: CASSESLLAGEQFF.

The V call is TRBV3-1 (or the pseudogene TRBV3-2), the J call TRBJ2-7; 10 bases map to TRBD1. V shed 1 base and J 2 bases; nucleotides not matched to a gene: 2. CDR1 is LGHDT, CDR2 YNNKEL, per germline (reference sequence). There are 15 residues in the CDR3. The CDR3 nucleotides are TGTGCCAGCAGCCAAGCCGGGACAGGGGCCTACGAGCAGTACTTC. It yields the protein CASSQAGTGAYEQYF.

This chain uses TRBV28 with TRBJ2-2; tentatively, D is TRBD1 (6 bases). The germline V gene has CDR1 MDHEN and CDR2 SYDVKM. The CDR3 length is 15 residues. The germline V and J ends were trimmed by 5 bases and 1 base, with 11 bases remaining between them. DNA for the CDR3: TGTGCCAGCAGTAAATTACAGGGGAACACCGGGGAGCTGTTTTTT. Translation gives CASSKLQGNTGELFF. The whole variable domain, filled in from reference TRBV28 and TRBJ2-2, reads DVKVTQSSRYLVKRTGEKVFLECVQDMDHENMFWYRQDPGLGLRLIYFSYDVKMKEKGDIPEGYSVSREKKERFSLILESASTNQTSMYLCASSKLQGNTGELFFGEGSRLTVL.

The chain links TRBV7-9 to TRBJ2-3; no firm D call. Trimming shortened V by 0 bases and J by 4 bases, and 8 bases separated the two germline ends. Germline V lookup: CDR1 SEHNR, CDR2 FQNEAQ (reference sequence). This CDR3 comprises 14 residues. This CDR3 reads CASSLATVSDTQYF. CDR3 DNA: TGTGCCAGCAGCTTAGCGACCGTTTCAGATACGCAGTATTTT.

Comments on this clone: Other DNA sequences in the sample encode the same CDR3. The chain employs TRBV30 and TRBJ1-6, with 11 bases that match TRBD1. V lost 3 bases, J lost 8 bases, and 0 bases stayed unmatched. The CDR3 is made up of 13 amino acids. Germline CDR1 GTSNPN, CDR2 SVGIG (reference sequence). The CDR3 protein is CAWRGQGDSPLHF. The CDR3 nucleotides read TGTGCCTGGAGGGGACAGGGGGATTCACCCCTCCACTTT. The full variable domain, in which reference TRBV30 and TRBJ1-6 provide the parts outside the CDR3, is SQTIHQWPATLVQPVGSPLSLECTVEGTSNPNLYWYRQAAGRGLQLLFYSVGIGQISSEVPQNLSASRPQDRQFILSSKKLLLSDSGFYLCAWRGQGDSPLHFGNGTRLTVT.

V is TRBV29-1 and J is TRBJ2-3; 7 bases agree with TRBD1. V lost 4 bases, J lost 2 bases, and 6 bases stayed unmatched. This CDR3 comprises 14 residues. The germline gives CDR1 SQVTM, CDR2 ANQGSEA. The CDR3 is CSVAYRGNTDTQYF. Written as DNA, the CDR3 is TGCAGCGTTGCCTACAGGGGTAACACAGATACGCAGTATTTT.

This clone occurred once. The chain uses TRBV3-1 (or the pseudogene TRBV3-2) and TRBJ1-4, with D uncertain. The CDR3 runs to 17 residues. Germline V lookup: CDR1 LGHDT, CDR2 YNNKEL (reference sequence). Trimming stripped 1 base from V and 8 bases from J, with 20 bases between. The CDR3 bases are TGTGCCAGCAGCCAAGGGGTGGAGGTCGGATCCGAGGAAAAACTGTTTTTT. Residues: CASSQGVEVGSEEKLFF.

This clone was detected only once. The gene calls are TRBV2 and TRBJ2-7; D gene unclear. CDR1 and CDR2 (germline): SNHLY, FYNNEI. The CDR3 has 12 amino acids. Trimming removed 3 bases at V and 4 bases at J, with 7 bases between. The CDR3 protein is CASSDSRYEQYF. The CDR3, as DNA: TGTGCCAGCAGTGACTCGCGTTACGAGCAGTACTTC.

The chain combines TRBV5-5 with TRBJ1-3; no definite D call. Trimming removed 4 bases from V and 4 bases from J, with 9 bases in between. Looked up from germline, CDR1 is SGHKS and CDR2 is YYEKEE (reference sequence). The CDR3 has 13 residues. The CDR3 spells CASSPPGGNTIYF. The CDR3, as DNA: TGTGCCAGCAGCCCCCCAGGAGGAAACACCATATATTTT.